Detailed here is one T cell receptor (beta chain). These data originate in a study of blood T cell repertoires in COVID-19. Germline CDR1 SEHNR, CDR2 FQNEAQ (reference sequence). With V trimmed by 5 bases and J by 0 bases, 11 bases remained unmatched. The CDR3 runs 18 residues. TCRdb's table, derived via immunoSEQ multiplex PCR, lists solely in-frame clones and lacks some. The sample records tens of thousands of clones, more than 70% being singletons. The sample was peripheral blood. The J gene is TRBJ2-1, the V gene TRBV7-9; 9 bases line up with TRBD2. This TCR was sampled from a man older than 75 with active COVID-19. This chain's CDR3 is CASSPQAGGVGSYNEQFF. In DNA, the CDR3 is TGTGCCAGCAGCCCCCAGGCGGGAGGGGTAGGCTCCTACAATGAGCAGTTCTTC.